A single sample is the source of the 2 T cell receptor beta chains below, sequenced in a study of T cells in Graves' hyperthyroidism and ophthalmopathy. Amplification yielded TCR beta CDR3 regions, with RNA transcripts as the source. An initial round of RT-PCR targeting the TCR CDR3 relied on the HTBI primer set. Each CDR3 protein is one row after TCRdb ran MiXCR on the multiplex PCR reads. Altogether 490,000 or so distinct CDR3 sequences are present, around a fifth being singletons, with the ten largest covering 45% to 50%. The sequencing sample was made of blood. These receptors all stem from an older woman with Graves' ophthalmopathy.

V gene TRBV6-2 or TRBV6-3 combines with J gene TRBJ1-2; 10 bases fit TRBD1. The CDR3 sequence is 16 residues long. CDR1 and CDR2 (germline): MNHEY, SVGEGT. V shed 0 bases and J 3 bases; nucleotides not matched to a gene: 4. Written as DNA, the CDR3 is TGTGCCAGCAGTTACTCACCCGGGACAGGGGACTATGGCTACACCTTC. It codes for CASSYSPGTGDYGYTF.

This chain uses TRBV2 with TRBJ2-4; possible D gene TRBD2, 5 bases. CDR1 SNHLY and CDR2 FYNNEI come from the germline V gene. The CDR3 sequence is 14 residues long. Trimming pared 7 bases from V and 2 bases from J, leaving 12 bases between. CDR3 loop: CASKSPGSKNIQYF. CDR3 nucleotides: TGTGCCAGCAAATCCCCGGGATCCAAAAACATTCAGTACTTC.